The source of this TCR beta chain is a study of early stage breast cancer tumors. Study-level information: Samples were sequenced at 9 to 10-fold average coverage. Study results and limitations: Most shared enriched TCRB sequences were commonly generated ones.

The V segment lost 3 bases and the J segment 4 bases; nucleotides outside the gene matches: 4. The CDR3 loop spans 16 amino acids. Germline V gene lookup returns CDR1 SGDLS and CDR2 YYNGEE. Some clones are missing from TCRdb's copy, which holds only in-frame ones; the method was immunoSEQ multiplex PCR. The table includes roughly 48,000 clones, 83% detected once. With regard to this clone: What it binds is not known.

This chain links TRBV9 with TRBJ2-3; 14 nucleotides align to TRBD2. The sequenced sample consisted of blood. The source of this sequence is a person in their fifties with breast cancer. CDR3 in DNA: TGTGCCAGCAGCGCAGGGACTAGCGGGAGCCCAGATACGCAGTATTTT. It is translated as CASSAGTSGSPDTQYF.